This record looks at one T cell receptor beta chain sequence and its context. Antigen: not known. The data were taken from a study of vaccination and CD4 T cells after COVID-19. Study background: Samples after vaccination came a median roughly 70 days past dose two, ranging 14 to 241.

Sequencing of the DNA from cultured CD4+ T cells was carried out with the Oncomine TCR Beta short-read assay. TCRdb used MiXCR to reprocess the PCR reads, holding one entry per CDR3 protein. The sample includes about 15,000 distinct CDR3 sequences, about 42% of them seen just once. Between the trimmed V and J ends, which lost 4 bases and 5 bases, there was a span of 15 bases. The CDR3 is 16 amino acids. The germline V gene has CDR1 SGHDN and CDR2 FVKESK. Stated treatment: approximately 11-day PBMC culture with coronavirus spike peptide pools or control peptides (ViraFEST assay). The sample consisted of cultured CD4+ T cells from blood. The chain recombines TRBV14 with TRBJ2-6, with D possibly being TRBD1 (5 bases). This sequence was found in a human donor with COVID-19. As DNA, the CDR3 is TGTGCCAGCAGCCCGGAAGGGGTACAGTGGGCCAACGTCCTGACTTTC. It codes for CASSPEGVQWANVLTF.